The rows below give T cell receptor beta chains drawn from one sample of a study of identifying expanded T cells in peripheral blood. Clones were read by immunoSEQ multiplex PCR, and TCRdb kept only the in-frame ones, dropping some. In the table there are 95,000 to 100,000 clones, around 85% of which are singletons. The sample was blood. The origin of the receptors is a person aged 18 to 75 in good health. The CDR3 runs from the conserved cysteine through the conserved F or W.

V gene	J gene	CDR3 protein
TRBV6-5	TRBJ2-1	CASSYQGPPPYNEQFF
TRBV29-1	TRBJ2-2	CSVLPGHQNTGELFF
TRBV30	TRBJ1-5	CAWEVGRNQPQHF
TRBV4-3	TRBJ1-2	CASSQDGAGGYGYTF
TRBV12-5	TRBJ1-2	CASGLVRGDGYTF
TRBV2	TRBJ2-3	CASSYTSVSTDTQYF
TRBV6-6	TRBJ1-2	CASSYSGSGGYGYTF
TRBV19	TRBJ2-7	CASSIGQGGEQYF
TRBV6-5	TRBJ2-5	CASSSRSGQETQYF
TRBV4-3	TRBJ1-1	CASSHEATGRTEAFF
TRBV29-1	TRBJ2-2	CSGGTPLELFF
TRBV19	TRBJ1-1	CASKIDRGRTEAFF
TRBV13	TRBJ2-6	CASSGRASGANVLTF
TRBV7-9	TRBJ1-4	CASSSDRGTEEKLFF
TRBV10-3	TRBJ1-2	CAISDSLALENYGYTF
TRBV5-1	TRBJ2-7	CASSRAGQGFYEQYF
TRBV6-5	TRBJ1-6	CASSFGGFGAPLHF
TRBV5-5	TRBJ1-2	CASSLGTANYGYTF
TRBV28	TRBJ2-7	CASSLPGAGTQQYF
TRBV4-3	TRBJ2-2	CASSLTSSGGADTGELFF
TRBV4-3	TRBJ2-3	CASSQVYWRGGTDTQYF
TRBV6-5	TRBJ2-7	CASSRGGSGEQYF
TRBV20-1	TRBJ2-5	CSAKGSETQYF
TRBV21-1	TRBJ1-2	CASSKGSGTGGYTF
TRBV30	TRBJ2-7	CAWSVQYEQYF
TRBV27	TRBJ2-5	CASSFRGGRIETQYF
TRBV7-9	TRBJ1-5	CATQGSNNQPQHF
TRBV6-5	TRBJ2-2	CASHGEGIGGELFF
TRBV7-2	TRBJ2-5	CASSRGRLAGGGRTQYF
TRBV6-5	TRBJ1-1	CASSSTGWGTEAFF
TRBV13	TRBJ2-1	CASSRKNYNEQFF
TRBV2	TRBJ2-2	CASSLRGTVYGLFF
TRBV6-4	TRBJ1-2	CASRDTGAVGSYGYTF
TRBV9	TRBJ2-2	CASSILMGPNTGELFF
TRBV6-6	TRBJ1-2	CASIPPGQGEGYTF
TRBV6-5	TRBJ2-5	CASSYSDQKYF
TRBV2	TRBJ1-4	CASRWGTGNLNEKLFF
TRBV7-9	TRBJ2-1	CASSQSSQGSEQFF
TRBV4-3	TRBJ2-6	CASSQDTWNLNSGANVLTF
TRBV15	TRBJ1-2	CATSSGAWLENYGYTF
TRBV6-5	TRBJ1-1	CASSSRTGQLNTEAFF
TRBV19	TRBJ2-4	CASSPDGGSLSKAKNIQYF
TRBV30	TRBJ2-3	CAWDRGAGTDTQYF
TRBV4-3	TRBJ2-3	CASSLSPNSITDTQYF
TRBV5-4	TRBJ2-1	CASSLAGGGWSSYNEQFF
TRBV9	TRBJ2-3	CASSVMTLGGGTDTQYF
TRBV25-1	TRBJ1-2	CASSELQGANDFYGYTF